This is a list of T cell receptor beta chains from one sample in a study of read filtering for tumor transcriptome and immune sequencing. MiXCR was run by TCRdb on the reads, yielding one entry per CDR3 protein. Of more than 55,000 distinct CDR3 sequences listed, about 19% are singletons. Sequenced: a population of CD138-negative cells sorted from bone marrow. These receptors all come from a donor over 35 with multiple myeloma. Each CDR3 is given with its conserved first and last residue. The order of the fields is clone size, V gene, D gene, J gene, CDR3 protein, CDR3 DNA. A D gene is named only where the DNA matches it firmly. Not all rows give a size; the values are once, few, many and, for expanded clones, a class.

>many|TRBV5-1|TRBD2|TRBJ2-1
CASSFEPGLAREQFF
TGCGCCAGCAGTTTTGAACCGGGACTAGCGCGGGAGCAGTTCTTC
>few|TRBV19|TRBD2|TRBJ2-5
CASSLRSGLLTQETQYF
TGTGCCAGTAGTCTTCGCTCGGGACTACTCACCCAAGAGACCCAGTACTTC
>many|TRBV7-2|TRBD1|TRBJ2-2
CASSPGQDNTGELFF
TGTGCCAGCAGCCCGGGACAGGATAACACCGGGGAGCTGTTTTTT
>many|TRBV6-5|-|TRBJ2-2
CASSYSTEAGELFF
TGTGCCAGCAGTTACTCGACGGAAGCCGGGGAGCTGTTTTTT
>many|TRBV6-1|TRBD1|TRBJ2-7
CASSEPGQASSYEQYF
TGTGCCAGCAGTGAACCCGGACAGGCAAGCTCCTACGAGCAGTACTTC
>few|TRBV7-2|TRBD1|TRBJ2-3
CASSEGTVPGSTQYF
TGTGCCAGCAGCGAAGGGACAGTGCCGGGTAGTACGCAGTATTTT
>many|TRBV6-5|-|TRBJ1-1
CASSHGPEAFF
TGTGCCAGCAGCCACGGACCCGAAGCTTTCTTT
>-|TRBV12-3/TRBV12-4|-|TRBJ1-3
CASSINDRSSGNTIYF
TGTGCCAGCAGTATCAACGACAGGAGCTCTGGAAACACCATATATTTT
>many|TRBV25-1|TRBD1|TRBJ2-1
CASSEYDGQGAGEQFF
TGTGCCAGCAGTGAATATGATGGACAGGGGGCGGGTGAGCAGTTCTTC
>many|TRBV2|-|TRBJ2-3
CASELTDTQYF
TGTGCCAGCGAACTAACAGATACGCAGTATTTT
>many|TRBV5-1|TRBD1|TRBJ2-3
CARTDRGYTDTQYF
TGCGCCAGAACGGACAGGGGATACACAGATACGCAGTATTTT
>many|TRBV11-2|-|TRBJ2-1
CASSKRSSEGNEQFF
TGTGCCAGCAGCAAAAGATCTAGCGAAGGCAATGAGCAGTTCTTC
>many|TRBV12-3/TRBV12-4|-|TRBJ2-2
CASSYRQTANTGELFF
TGTGCCAGCAGCTACCGACAGACCGCGAACACCGGGGAGCTGTTTTTT
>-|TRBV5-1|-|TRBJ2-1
CASSPVRVLGLNPYNEQFF
TGCGCCAGCTCCCCCGTCCGGGTTTTGGGATTAAATCCCTACAATGAGCAGTTCTTC
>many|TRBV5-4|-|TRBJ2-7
CASSLGGGVRSYEQYF
TGTGCCAGCAGCTTGGGTGGGGGAGTACGAAGCTACGAGCAGTACTTC
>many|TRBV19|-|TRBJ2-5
CASSRTVGVETQYF
TGTGCCAGTAGTAGGACCGTTGGCGTGGAGACCCAGTACTTC
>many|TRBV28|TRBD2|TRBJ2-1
CASSSPRTSGINEQFF
TGTGCCAGCAGCTCCCCCAGGACTAGCGGAATAAATGAGCAGTTCTTC
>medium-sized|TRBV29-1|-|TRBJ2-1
CSGIGGGFEQFF
TGCAGCGGGATTGGAGGGGGCTTTGAGCAGTTCTTC
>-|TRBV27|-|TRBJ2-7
CASSLTSSESSYEQYF
TGTGCCAGCAGTTTAACGTCTAGCGAGAGCTCCTACGAGCAGTACTTC
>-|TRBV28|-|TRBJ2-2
CASSALVQGPNTGEPFF
TGTGCCAGCAGTGCCTTGGTCCAGGGCCCAAACACCGGGGAGCCGTTTTTT
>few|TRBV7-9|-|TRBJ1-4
CASSLWDGGLEKLFF
TGTGCCAGCAGCCTCTGGGACGGGGGCCTGGAAAAACTGTTTTTT
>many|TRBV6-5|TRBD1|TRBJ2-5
CASSYGTGAGEETQYF
TGTGCCAGCAGTTACGGGACAGGGGCGGGTGAAGAGACCCAGTACTTC
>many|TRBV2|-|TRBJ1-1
CASSEGVNTEAFF
TGTGCCAGCAGTGAAGGGGTGAACACTGAAGCTTTCTTT
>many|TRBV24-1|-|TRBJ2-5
CATSDPDRYQETQYF
TGTGCCACCAGTGATCCCGACAGGTACCAAGAGACCCAGTACTTC
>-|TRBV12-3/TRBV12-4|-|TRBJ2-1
CASAPGPQGRREQLF
TGTGCCAGCGCCCCGGGCCCCCAGGGGCGTCGTGAGCAGCTCTTC
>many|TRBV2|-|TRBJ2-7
CASRVDGGAGSYEQYF
TGTGCCAGCAGGGTTGACGGGGGCGCTGGGTCCTACGAGCAGTACTTC
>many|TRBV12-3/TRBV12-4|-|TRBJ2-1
CASSLGGRGNEQFF
TGTGCCAGCAGTTTAGGTGGCAGGGGCAATGAGCAGTTCTTC
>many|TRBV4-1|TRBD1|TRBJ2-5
CASSQLQTGGQETQYF
TGCGCCAGCAGCCAACTGCAAACAGGGGGCCAAGAGACCCAGTACTTC
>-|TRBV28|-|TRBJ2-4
CASRLSGRGAKNIQYF
TGTGCCAGCAGACTCAGCGGAAGAGGGGCCAAAAACATTCAGTACTTC
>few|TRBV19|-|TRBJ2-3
CASSRTMGNFHASTDTQYF
TGTGCCAGTAGTAGGACCATGGGCAATTTCCATGCTAGCACAGATACGCAGTATTTT
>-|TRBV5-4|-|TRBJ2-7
CASSLNGGYSYEQYF
TGTGCCAGCAGCTTGAACGGGGGATACTCCTACGAGCAGTACTTC
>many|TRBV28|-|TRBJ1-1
CASSLSLFEAFF
TGTGCCAGCAGTTTATCGCTCTTTGAAGCTTTCTTT
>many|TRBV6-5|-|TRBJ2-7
CASSYSGDEQYF
TGTGCCAGCAGTTACAGTGGGGACGAGCAGTACTTC
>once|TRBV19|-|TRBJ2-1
CASRAGRYIEQFF
TGTGCCAGTCGGGCGGGCCGGTACATTGAGCAGTTCTTC
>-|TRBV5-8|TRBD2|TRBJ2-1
CASSLDSGAPNEQFF
TGTGCCAGCAGCTTGGACAGCGGGGCTCCCAATGAGCAGTTCTTC
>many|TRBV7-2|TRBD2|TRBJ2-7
CASSLASVRLALEQYF
TGTGCCAGCAGCTTAGCGTCCGTGCGACTAGCGCTTGAGCAGTACTTC
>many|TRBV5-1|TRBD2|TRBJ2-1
CASSQGLAGFNEQFF
TGCGCCAGCAGCCAGGGACTAGCGGGATTCAATGAGCAGTTCTTC
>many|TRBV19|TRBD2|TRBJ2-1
CASSQDGLAGGYYNEQFF
TGTGCCAGTAGTCAGGACGGACTAGCGGGAGGGTACTACAATGAGCAGTTCTTC
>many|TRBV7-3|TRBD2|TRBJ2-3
CASSPGRTAHDTQYF
TGTGCCAGCAGCCCCGGGAGGACGGCACATGATACGCAGTATTTT
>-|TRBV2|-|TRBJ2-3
CASTNSFNADTQYF
TGTGCCAGCACAAACAGCTTCAACGCTGATACGCAGTATTTT
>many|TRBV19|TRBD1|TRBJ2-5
CASSPSATGLETQYF
TGTGCCAGTAGTCCCTCGGCGACAGGGTTGGAGACCCAGTACTTC
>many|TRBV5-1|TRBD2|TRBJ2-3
CASSLATSGIPHGQYF
TGCGCCAGCAGCTTGGCGACTAGCGGGATTCCCCATGGGCAGTATTTT
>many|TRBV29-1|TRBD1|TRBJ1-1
CSDFPGQGAGGHTEAFF
TGCAGCGATTTCCCGGGACAGGGGGCGGGTGGGCACACTGAAGCTTTCTTT
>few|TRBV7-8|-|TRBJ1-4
CASSPLSGALNEKLFF
TGTGCCAGCAGCCCGTTATCAGGGGCCCTTAATGAAAAACTGTTTTTT